This T cell receptor (beta chain) was sequenced in a study of T cell responses to AZD1222 COVID-19 vaccine. Looking at the study overall: Researchers grouped second doses given at about 4 or about 12 weeks into one pool. Study-wide points: Donor demographics were predominantly white British with a female majority; clonal diversity may be underestimated.

Germline values: CDR1 LNHNV, CDR2 YYDKDF (reference sequence). The V gene lost 0 bases and the J gene lost 1 base, with 7 bases spanning the gap. This CDR3 is 15 amino acids long. This table comes from immunoSEQ multiplex PCR, and its TCRdb copy is limited to in-frame clones, with some not included. The sample records approximately 130,000 clones, 93% being singletons. Points on this clone: Its matching antigen is unknown. The same CDR3 arises from other DNA sequences in this sample as well.

This TCR was recovered from an adult in good health. The material sequenced was peripheral blood, taken on day 0 of AZD1222 vaccination. The chain joins TRBV15 to TRBJ1-3; weak D call: TRBD1 (5 bases). The CDR3 reads CATSRDWGSGNTIYF. Here the CDR3 DNA reads TGTGCCACCAGCAGAGATTGGGGGTCTGGAAACACCATATATTTT.